This TCR beta chain was retrieved from a study of OX40 agonist ivuxolimab in advanced cancers. Study conclusions and caveats: The specificity for antigen of the expanded peripheral T cells was not determined.

Using immunoSEQ multiplex PCR, the repertoire was profiled, and TCRdb retains in-frame clones only, with some absent. The sample includes 82,000 or so clones, roughly 92% of them seen just once. The CDR3 totals 19 residues. V shed 8 bases and J shed 0 bases, with 23 bases lying between them. Germline values: CDR1 LNHDA, CDR2 SQIVND (reference sequence). A word on this clone: Its specificity is unknown.

This rearrangement joins TRBV19 to TRBJ2-6, with D perhaps assigned TRBD1 or TRBD2 (5 bases each). The sequence was collected from an adult with an advanced solid tumor such as melanoma, head and neck, liver or kidney cancer. The sample here was CD4+ or CD8+ T cells sorted from blood, taken in a trial of the OX40 agonist ivuxolimab. For the CDR3, the DNA is TGTGCCAGTGGGGGTCAAACAGGAGTCGTTGGCTCTGGGGCCAACGTCCTGACTTTC. Its protein is CASGGQTGVVGSGANVLTF.